This T cell receptor (beta chain) was observed in a study of blood T cell repertoires in COVID-19. The study recruited people aged about 18 to 90 years across roughly 23 US areas. Researchers sorted participants into cohorts using their self-reported clinical history. The CDR3 has 15 amino acids. Germline CDR1 reads LNHDA; CDR2 reads SQIVND (reference sequence). The V segment lost 4 bases and the J segment 5 bases; nucleotides outside the gene matches: 4. Measured with immunoSEQ multiplex PCR; TCRdb has only the in-frame clones, and not every one. The data show some 210,000 clones, around 86% seen once.

This chain joins TRBV19 and TRBJ2-3, with TRBD2 identical over 12 bases. The clonotype was recovered from a woman in her forties or fifties with acute COVID-19. Sequences were obtained from PBMCs or T cells enriched from blood (not recorded which). The CDR3 coding sequence is TGTGCCAGTAGTAAATGGACTAGCGGGAAAGATACGCAGTATTTT. Its protein product is CASSKWTSGKDTQYF. The full variable domain, completed using reference TRBV19 and TRBJ2-3, is DGGITQSPKYLFRKEGQNVTLSCEQNLNHDAMYWYRQDPGQGLRLIYYSQIVNDFQKGDIAEGYSVSREKKESFPLTVTSAQKNPTAFYLCASSKWTSGKDTQYFGPGTRLTVL.